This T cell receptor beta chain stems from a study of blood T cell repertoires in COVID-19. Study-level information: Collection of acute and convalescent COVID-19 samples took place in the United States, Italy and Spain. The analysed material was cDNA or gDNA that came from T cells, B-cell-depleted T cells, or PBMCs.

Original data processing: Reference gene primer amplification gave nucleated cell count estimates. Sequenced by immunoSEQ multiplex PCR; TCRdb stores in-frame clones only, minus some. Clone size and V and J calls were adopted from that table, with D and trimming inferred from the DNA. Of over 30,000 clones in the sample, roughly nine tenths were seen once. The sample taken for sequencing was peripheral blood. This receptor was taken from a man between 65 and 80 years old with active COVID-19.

In DNA form, the CDR3 reads TGTGCCAGCAGCTTTGGGACTACCTGGTTCTTC. This encodes CASSFGTTWFF. V is TRBV7-9 and J is TRBJ2-1, with TRBD2 identical over 7 bases. This CDR3 spans 11 amino acids. With 3 bases clipped from V and 15 bases from J, the junction kept 5 bases outside the gene matches. Per germline, CDR1 SEHNR and CDR2 FQNEAQ (reference sequence). Looking up the rest from reference TRBV7-9 and TRBJ2-1 gives the full variable domain: DTGVSQNPRHKITKRGQNVTFRCDPISEHNRLYWYRQTLGQGPEFLTYFQNEAQLEKSRLLSDRFSAERPKGSFSTLEIQRTEQGDSAMYLCASSFGTTWFFGPGTRLTVL.